This TCR beta chain was observed in a study of cytomegalovirus exposure and HLA in healthy donors (dated by TCRdb to 2017 to 2019). Regarding the complete study: According to an earlier analysis of 587 of the donors, about 179 million T cells yielded 90 million to 140 million unique TCR beta sequences and 276 Gb of sequence data. The study was designed to test whether signatures of past pathogen exposure could be identified by cataloging public T cell receptors. Using immunosequencing, the study profiled T cell repertoires from 640 or so subjects and related those repertoires to cytomegalovirus serostatus. An early release that covered about 640 HLA-typed donors contained approximately 300 gigabases of sequencing data and tens of millions of unique TCR sequences. Because of strong linkage in the cohort, five DR-DQ haplotypes were treated as single units for association and clustering. Donor age, sex, ethnicity and CMV serostatus were collected together with the repertoire data. The number of typed donors differed by locus: about 620-640 for A, B, C, DRB1 and DQB1; some 540 for DQA1; 606 for DPA1; and about 450 for DPB1. Both class I and class II loci were covered by HLA typing, at four-digit resolution. A later genetic analysis used genome-wide SNP genotypes for about three fifths of the 666 donors, treating that subset as a discovery cohort. To predict cytomegalovirus infection status, the study brought together high-throughput TCR immunosequencing, statistical association of individual TCRs with disease status, and machine learning. A separate validation cohort of over a hundred different subjects was used in addition to the 666-subject first cohort. Of the approximately 400 genotyped donors, 81% were placed in the genetic ancestry cluster associated with self-reported Caucasian donors. An earlier analysis of around 640 of the donors used high-throughput TCR beta sequencing to judge whether each TCR beta V gene segment behaved as functional or pseudogenic. All discovery cohort repertoires had been generated using a single sequencing platform. Among around 400 genotyped donors of the cohort, an average of roughly 230,000 unique TCR beta nucleotide sequences was sequenced per donor, of which about 19% were non-productive. Rather than drawing on any new phenotypic data, the later analysis identified candidate immune exposures from TCR beta sequences and the way those sequences occurred across donors. A later analysis re-analyzed previously published TCR beta repertoires from 600 to 850 donors and added high-resolution HLA genotyping to study TCR occurrence patterns. The study at large found these results: A further reported finding was that TCR beta sequences accurately predicted the HLA-A and HLA-B alleles for most subjects in the first cohort. When HLA alleles, especially DR and DQ, strongly co-occurred, TCR associations were difficult to assign to individual alleles. In a later genetic analysis, a missense DCLRE1C variant was associated with V-gene and J-gene trimming of TCR beta chains, and the association was replicated in an independent cohort. In a later analysis, several top co-occurrence clusters were reported to appear linked to parvovirus B19, influenza, CMV and Epstein-Barr virus. In a later analysis, TCR association rates were found to vary across HLA loci, with the most associated TCRs seen for DRB1 alleles and the fewest for HLA-C alleles. The only immune exposure information available for the cohort was CMV serostatus. Only TCR beta chains were sequenced in this cohort, and the absence of alpha or paired-chain data limited detectable features. Correlated functional status among segregating V segments might be attributable to linkage disequilibrium, but an unknown experimental factor could not be ruled out. Because HLA typing was missing for some donors at each locus, association tests included only the typed subset. A later analysis found that most CMV-associated TCR beta chains appeared HLA-restricted, with HLA associations seemingly driven largely by CMV exposure. Compared with equally common non-associated chains, HLA-associated TCR beta chains in a later analysis were more clonally expanded and had lower generation probabilities. According to a later genetic analysis, donors in an Asian-associated ancestry cluster had fewer N-insertions in productive TCRs than the approximately 690-donor mean. In vitro tests confirmed that a few of the cytomegalovirus-associated TCR beta chains recognize cytomegalovirus antigens. At a false discovery rate of 0.05, a later analysis linked around 17,000 TCR beta sequences to specific HLA alleles. While some public TCRs were present in many individuals, most TCR sequences turned up only very rarely across donors. Around 16 rarely observed V segments, including chromosome 9 orphons, were excluded from the earlier analysis of approximately 600 of the donors because counts were too low. In an earlier analysis of 450 to 750 of the donors, most TCR beta V segments appeared in productive rearrangements about 87% or about 30% of the time, broadly matching IMGT annotations. Cytomegalovirus status was reported to be diagnosed by the classifier with high specificity and sensitivity in both the original and validation cohorts. The authors suggested that the approach could potentially be extended to other disease states and immunological phenotypes. Sequencing depth was assumed to be roughly uniform across donors in the presence/absence analyses, though that assumption may not hold. In the study, some 180 TCR beta chains were listed as associated with cytomegalovirus. A group of highly shared sequence variants was considered likely to be a technical artifact of the sequencing pipeline.

The cohort comprised several hundred healthy bone marrow donors. Cohort members were all nominally healthy when sampled, although unrecorded immune exposures were likely present. The donor was CMV seronegative and was included in the group of hundreds of seronegative cohort members. A peripheral blood sample was collected from each donor, and TCR beta sequencing was performed on peripheral blood mononuclear cells. The Qiagen DNeasy Blood Extraction Kit was used to extract genomic DNA from the blood cell samples. The library was obtained by the immunoSEQ multiplex PCR assay. For the multiplex PCR, a mixture combining 60 forward primers for TCR Vbeta segments and 13 reverse primers for TCR Jbeta segments was used. Amplification of the CDR3 region of rearranged TCR beta genes was performed with a multiplex PCR assay on genomic DNA. The Illumina HiSeq System was used to sequence the amplified TCR beta libraries as 87-base-pair reads. From the authors' description of their analysis: Across the roughly 670 repertoires, a later analysis counted 80 million or so unique TCR beta chains, approximately 12 million of which were shared by at least two donors. To remove PCR and sequencing errors, raw reads were error-corrected and collapsed into unique sequences using a nearest-neighbor algorithm that merged closely related sequences. Alignment of CDR3 sequences to IMGT reference sequences was used to assign V, D and J gene segments. Each retained sequence needed at least a six-nucleotide match to both a V gene segment and a J gene segment. A rearrangement counted as productive if the CDR3 had no stop codons and remained in frame with V and J, and every other rearrangement counted as non-productive. CDR3 was defined according to IMGT convention as the region running from the second conserved V-encoded cysteine to the conserved J-encoded phenylalanine. The earlier analysis of 587 of the donors excluded sequences that lacked an unambiguous match to a single V gene segment. In an earlier analysis of 500 to 750 of the donors, V segments were called functional above 56.7% productive rearrangements and were called segregating when the between-donor standard deviation exceeded 5%. To diagnose cytomegalovirus status from the catalog of TCR beta chain sequences, a statistical classification framework was built. V and J gene assignment, in a later analysis, came from comparing TCR nucleotide sequences with IMGT/GENE-DB human TR gene sequences. Using the TCRdist pipeline, a later analysis assigned CDR3 sequences along with most-parsimonious VDJ recombination scenarios. A later analysis defined each TCR beta chain by its CDR3 amino acid sequence plus V-gene family, and excluded reads lacking a unique V-gene family. A later analysis removed 600 or so highly shared, low-generation-probability nucleotide sequences to deal with suspected cross-contamination and a sequencing artifact. A later analysis calculated a clonal expansion index for each public chain from normalized within-repertoire ranks of inferred template counts. A later analysis computed generation probabilities with a VDJ recombination model fitted to out-of-frame rearrangements, and checked the results against IGoR. In a later analysis, TCR-TCR, TCR-HLA and TCR-CMV co-occurrence was scored with hypergeometric tests, and a repertoire-size bias correction was applied to TCR pairs. A later analysis estimated false discovery rates by permuting HLA or CMV assignments 20 times. A later analysis grouped co-occurring TCRs with DBSCAN, adding TCRdist sequence similarity when clustering within HLA-allele-positive subsets. Co-occurrence clustering excluded repertoires with fewer than 30,000 or more than 120,000 public chains, plus five with anomalous nucleotide sharing. TCRdb took this table from immuneACCESS and kept in-frame rearrangements with V and J called. Such tables lack part of the clones; where checked against another copy, unresolved V genes explain under half of the gap, and the rest is unexplained. D and trimming were read from the DNA, whereas the V and J calls and clone size are those reported in that table. The sample table holds over 50,000 clones, of which 77% were seen once. The ten largest clones capture around 2.5% of the sample.

The table lists this clone with a count of one. This receptor's antigen is unknown. No base-level quality is on record; no much larger clone is a single base apart. The sample consisted of PBMCs. The clonotype comes from a female donor in good health and CMV-seronegative.

At the DNA level, the sequence is TGTGCCAGCAGCGTAGGTGGGGATGTGGGGACAGGGCGAGGCTATGGCTACACCTTC. Translated, it gives CASSVGGDVGTGRGYGYTF. The chain was built from TRBV9 and TRBJ1-2; 9 of the junction bases match TRBD1. The CDR3, from cysteine to phenylalanine, totals 19 residues. CDR3 DNA is the only sequence kept; it has 57 bases, read in frame from the first base. The germline V gene yields SGDLS for CDR1 and YYNGEE for CDR2. Trimming leaves V shorter by 0 bases and J shorter by 4 bases, with the junction holding 16 bases beyond the gene matches.